One sample yielded the 28 T cell receptor beta chains listed below, sequenced in a study of blood T cells in healthy people across ages. For the second PCR, which ran for 7 to 11 cycles, a sample-barcoded 5' primer and a J-beta primer mix were used. Each CDR3 protein is one row after TCRdb ran MiXCR on the 5' RACE reads. The sample lists about 1.8 million distinct CDR3 sequences, just under 50% occurring once. Sample: blood. All receptors derive from a woman in her thirties or forties in good health.

The chain joins TRBV7-8 to TRBJ2-3; 7 nucleotides line up with TRBD1. Trimming removed 7 bases from V and 0 bases from J; junction bases left unmatched: 7. This CDR3 has 15 amino acids. Per the germline V gene, CDR1 is SGHVS and CDR2 is FQNEAQ. CDR3 coding DNA: TGTGCCAGCACCGAGGGGACAGTCAGCACAGATACGCAGTATTTT. The encoded protein is CASTEGTVSTDTQYF.

This clonotype has more than one count but fewer than ten. The V and J genes are TRBV5-1 and TRBJ2-5, with 12 bases aligning to TRBD1. The CDR3 contains 19 residues. From germline, CDR1 is SGHRS and CDR2 YFSETQ. With 1 base clipped from V and 1 base from J, the junction kept 11 bases outside the gene matches. In DNA form, the CDR3 reads TGCGCCAGCAGCTTGCCGGGACAGGGGGCGCGATCTTTCCAAGAGACCCAGTACTTC. As protein: CASSLPGQGARSFQETQYF.

This clonotype was detected only a few times. The CDR3 loop is CASSPSGGGRWNEQFF. The CDR3 DNA sequence: TGTGCCAGCAGCCCCTCCGGGGGGGGCCGGTGGAATGAGCAGTTCTTC. The chain has TRBV7-2 and TRBJ2-1; 8 bases match TRBD2. The length of the CDR3 is 16 residues. The V gene's germline CDR1 is SGHTA and CDR2 FQGNSA. Trimming cost V 5 bases and J 7 bases; bases outside gene matches: 13.

This clonotype was observed a few times. The chain combines TRBV7-6 with TRBJ2-3; 9 bases are a match to TRBD2. CDR1 is SGHVS, CDR2 FNYEAQ, per germline. Unmatched junction bases numbered 6, after V lost 2 bases and J lost 0 bases. There are 17 residues in the CDR3. As DNA, the CDR3 is TGTGCCAGCAGCTTAACTTCTAGCGGGGCTAGCACAGATACGCAGTATTTT. Its translation: CASSLTSSGASTDTQYF.

The chain links TRBV7-3 to TRBJ2-5; a weak D match, TRBD2 (5 bases). Deletions cut 6 bases from V and 2 bases from J, with 10 bases between. The CDR3 is 13 amino acids. Germline values: CDR1 SGHTA, CDR2 FQGTGA. The CDR3 DNA sequence: TGTGCCAGCAGGCTAAGCGGACAAGAGACCCAGTACTTC. Its protein product is CASRLSGQETQYF. Filled out from reference TRBV7-3 and TRBJ2-5, the complete variable domain reads GAGVSQTPSNKVTEKGKYVELRCDPISGHTALYWYRQSLGQGPEFLIYFQGTGAADDSGLPNDRFFAVRPEGSVSTLKIQRTERGDSAVYLCASRLSGQETQYFGPGTRLLVL.

The rearrangement uses TRBV6-5 and TRBJ2-7, with a weak D call TRBD2 (7 bases). CDR1 is MNHEY and CDR2 is SVGAGI in the germline V gene. CDR3 length equals 15 residues. The V and J ends lost 7 bases and 5 bases respectively, with 21 bases between them. The CDR3, as DNA: TGTGCCAGCACCAAAGCGGGGCAGGGGATCAACGAGCAGTACTTC. It encodes CASTKAGQGINEQYF.

This clonotype was observed a single time. This clone may be a read error of a much larger clone one base away. The chain is built from TRBV29-1 and TRBJ2-1, with D perhaps TRBD1 (6 bases). The V end was cut by 5 bases, the J end by 5 bases, with 16 bases between. Germline lookup yields CDR1 SQVTM and CDR2 ANQGSEA. The CDR3 extends over 14 amino acids. The chain's CDR3 is CSVLARTVNNEQFF. CDR3 nucleotide sequence: TGCAGCGTTTTGGCACGGACAGTCAACAATGAGCAGTTCTTC.

This clonotype appeared a few times. The chain is built from TRBV15 and TRBJ2-1; 10 bases map to TRBD2. V dropped 0 bases and J dropped 0; count of bases not matched to a gene: 11. This CDR3 is built from 20 residues. Germline V gives CDR1 LNHNV, CDR2 YYDKDF (reference sequence). In DNA, the CDR3 is TGTGCCACCAGCAGAGATGGGCTAGCGGGGGACCGACCCTCCTACAATGAGCAGTTCTTC. Amino acid sequence: CATSRDGLAGDRPSYNEQFF.

The chain links TRBV20-1 to TRBJ1-2, with unresolved D. Germline CDR1 and CDR2: DFQATT and SNEGSKA (reference sequence). The V end was cut by 6 bases, the J end by 7 bases, with 21 bases between. This CDR3 region has 14 residues. The CDR3 loop reads CSASPAGGFGGYTF. The CDR3 DNA is TGCAGTGCCAGCCCCGCAGGAGGGTTCGGTGGCTACACCTTC.

This clonotype occurred a few times. The V gene is TRBV28, the J gene TRBJ2-3; 7 nucleotides agree with TRBD1. Per the germline V gene, CDR1 is MDHEN and CDR2 is SYDVKM. This CDR3 has 17 amino acids. Trimming took 6 bases from V and 4 from J; bases not matched to a gene: 16. CDR3 nucleotides: TGTGCCAGCAGCGGAAAGACAGGGTTCACGGATGCAGATACGCAGTATTTT. Translating gives CASSGKTGFTDADTQYF.

This clonotype was found a few times. The genes are TRBV7-2 and TRBJ2-5; D not certain. Germline V CDR1 and CDR2: SGHTA, FQGNSA. Between the trimmed V and J ends, which lost 4 bases and 1 base, there was a span of 7 bases. This CDR3 spans 13 amino acids. The CDR3 nucleotides read TGTGCCAGCAGCTCCAATCGCCAAGAGACCCAGTACTTC. Protein sequence: CASSSNRQETQYF.

V is TRBV5-5 and J is TRBJ2-1; D possibly corresponds to TRBD1 (5 bases). The CDR3 runs to 15 residues. Germline V lookup: CDR1 SGHKS, CDR2 YYEKEE (reference sequence). The V and J ends lost 0 bases and 10 bases respectively, with 17 bases between them. The CDR3 DNA reads TGTGCCAGCAGCTTGGCCCAGGGTGTTGGCTACGAGCAGTTCTTC. Translating it yields CASSLAQGVGYEQFF.

This clonotype showed up just a few times. This rearrangement joins TRBV7-2 to TRBJ2-1; D may be TRBD1 (6 bases). CDR3 length equals 13 residues. The V gene lost 1 base and the J gene lost 10 bases, with 11 bases spanning the gap. The germline CDR1 and CDR2 sequences are SGHTA and FQGNSA. The CDR3 nucleotides are TGTGCCAGCAGCTTAGATCAGGGGAGCGAGCAGTTCTTC. Residues: CASSLDQGSEQFF.

V is TRBV7-2 and J is TRBJ2-1, with 7 nucleotides matching TRBD1. V lost 3 bases and J lost 2; bases outside the gene matches: 7. This CDR3 is built from 16 residues. Germline CDR1 reads SGHTA; CDR2 reads FQGNSA. The CDR3 is CASSFPGQRTYNEQFF. CDR3 nucleotides: TGTGCCAGCAGCTTCCCGGGACAGAGGACCTACAATGAGCAGTTCTTC.

V is TRBV9 and J is TRBJ2-3; 10 bases fit TRBD2. Germline V gene lookup returns CDR1 SGDLS and CDR2 YYNGEE. J lost 3 bases, V lost 5 bases, and 9 bases had no gene match. The CDR3 spans 16 residues. The CDR3 loop is CASSPGLAAYTDTQYF. The CDR3 nucleotides read TGTGCCAGCAGTCCCGGACTAGCGGCCTATACAGATACGCAGTATTTT. Together with reference TRBV9 and TRBJ2-3, the CDR3 gives the full variable domain: DSGVTQTPKHLITATGQRVTLRCSPRSGDLSVYWYQQSLDQGLQFLIQYYNGEERAKGNILERFSAQQFPDLHSELNLSSLELGDSALYFCASSPGLAAYTDTQYFGPGTRLTVL.

This clonotype turned up a few times. The rearrangement links TRBV20-1 to TRBJ1-2; possibly TRBD1 for D (6 bases). Germline-derived CDR1 and CDR2 are DFQATT and SNEGSKA (reference sequence). The CDR3 has 14 residues. V dropped 0 bases and J dropped 4 bases, with 12 bases sitting between them. CDR3 loop: CSAREGGAPYGYTF. As DNA, the CDR3 is TGCAGTGCTAGAGAGGGGGGGGCGCCCTATGGCTACACCTTC.

The chain combines TRBV27 with TRBJ2-3; no firm D call. V was shortened by 6 bases and J by 2 bases, with 18 bases between the two germline ends. Germline V gene data show CDR1 as MNHEY and CDR2 as SMNVEV (reference sequence). The CDR3 covers 16 residues. CDR3 residues: CASSYRLPLPTDTQYF. CDR3 nucleotides: TGTGCCAGCAGCTATAGGCTACCTCTCCCCACAGATACGCAGTATTTT.

J is TRBJ2-3 and V is TRBV6-2 or TRBV6-3; unclear D gene. CDR1 and CDR2 (germline): MNHEY, SVGEGT. V lost 6 bases, J lost 8 bases, and 12 bases lay in between. The CDR3 has 12 residues. CDR3 in DNA: TGTGCCAGCAGCCGTGCACTGGCTACGCAGTATTTT. The encoded protein is CASSRALATQYF.

This clonotype showed up just a few times. This chain connects TRBV12-3 or TRBV12-4 to TRBJ2-7; 8 bases agree with TRBD1. The junction had 5 bases not matched to a gene; V was cut back by 4 bases and J by 9 bases. This CDR3 region has 12 residues. The CDR3 sequence: CASSSGQGRQYF. The CDR3 DNA is TGTGCCAGCAGTTCAGGACAGGGTAGGCAGTACTTC.

The genes are TRBV3-1 and TRBJ1-2, with 8 nucleotides matching TRBD1. Per the germline V gene, CDR1 is LGHDT and CDR2 is YNNKEL (reference sequence). CDR3 length equals 16 residues. The V gene end was trimmed by 2 bases and the J gene end by 3 bases; junction bases not matched to a gene: 8. The CDR3 nucleotides are TGTGCCAGCAGCCAACTCCGTGGACAGGGACACTATGGCTACACCTTC. It is translated as CASSQLRGQGHYGYTF.

This chain joins TRBV4-1 and TRBJ2-1; 10 bases map to TRBD2. The V gene's germline CDR1 is MGHRA and CDR2 YSYEKL. This CDR3 has 17 amino acids. Losses at the gene ends were 3 bases for V and 6 bases for J; bases not matched to a gene: 11. The CDR3 region is CASSQPPASGGFNEQFF. CDR3 nucleotides: TGCGCCAGCAGCCAGCCGCCGGCTAGCGGGGGATTCAATGAGCAGTTCTTC.

This chain links TRBV6-5 with TRBJ1-2; weak D call: TRBD1 (6 bases). The germline CDR1 and CDR2 sequences are MNHEY and SVGAGI. Trimming left V 0 bases short and J 2 bases short, with 16 bases between. The CDR3 is made up of 17 amino acids. CDR3 amino acids: CASSYSGGARPNYGYTF. The CDR3 DNA reads as TGTGCCAGCAGTTACTCAGGGGGGGCCCGACCCAACTATGGCTACACCTTC.

This sequence joins TRBV2 and TRBJ2-3; weak D call: TRBD2 (5 bases). V was pared by 1 base and J by 2 bases, with 13 bases between. The length of the CDR3 is 16 residues. Germline V gives CDR1 SNHLY, CDR2 FYNNEI. CDR3 amino acids: CASSEDEGDSTDTQYF. DNA for the CDR3: TGTGCCAGCAGTGAAGATGAGGGAGATTCCACAGATACGCAGTATTTT.

The chain carries TRBV28 and TRBJ2-1; D possibly corresponds to TRBD1 (6 bases). Germline CDR1 and CDR2: MDHEN and SYDVKM. V was clipped by 3 bases and J by 10 bases, with 22 bases between them. CDR3 size: 16 residues. The CDR3 spells CASSFTGTRGSYEQFF. DNA for the CDR3: TGTGCCAGCAGTTTTACCGGGACACGCGGCTCCTACGAGCAGTTCTTC.

DNA of the CDR3: TGTGCCAGCAGTGAAGGGGGGGTTTATCAGCCCCAGCATTTT. Its protein product is CASSEGGVYQPQHF. The V gene is TRBV25-1, the J gene TRBJ1-5; D might be TRBD1 (5 bases). The V gene lost 2 bases and the J gene lost 5 bases, with 10 bases spanning the gap. This CDR3 comprises 14 residues. CDR1 is MGHDK, CDR2 SYGVNS, per germline.

This sequence joins TRBV6-1 and TRBJ1-2; TRBD1 is a possible D gene (6 bases). The germline V and J ends were trimmed by 5 bases and 0 bases, with 22 bases remaining between them. The CDR3 has 18 residues. CDR1 and CDR2 (germline): MNHNS, SASEGT. The CDR3, as DNA: TGTGCCAGCAGTCCCCAATCCGGGACAAGTCGGGCTAACTATGGCTACACCTTC. This encodes CASSPQSGTSRANYGYTF.

The rearrangement links TRBV28 to TRBJ2-7, with TRBD1 as a possible D gene (5 bases). The CDR3 is 12 residues long. Germline V gene data show CDR1 as MDHEN and CDR2 as SYDVKM. V was shortened by 8 bases and J by 0 bases, with 8 bases between the two germline ends. CDR3 nucleotide sequence: TGTGCCAGCTACGACAGCTCCTACGAGCAGTACTTC. It codes for CASYDSSYEQYF.

This clonotype has only a few counts. The chain links TRBV20-1 to TRBJ1-5, with 7 nucleotides matching TRBD1. V shed 6 bases and J 3 bases; nucleotides not matched to a gene: 8. CDR3 size: 14 residues. The V gene's germline CDR1 is DFQATT and CDR2 SNEGSKA (reference sequence). As DNA, the CDR3 is TGCAGTGCAATCTCCGGGACAGTCAATCAGCCCCAGCATTTT. Translating it yields CSAISGTVNQPQHF.